The rows below give T cell receptor beta chains drawn from one sample of a study of T-cell reconstitution after alpha-beta-depleted transplantation in children. TCRdb passed the PCR reads through MiXCR, listing each CDR3 protein once. This table holds approximately 430,000 distinct CDR3 sequences, roughly 16% found once. The sample here was PBMCs, mostly from graft donor cells, taken 360 days after TCRalphabeta/CD19-depleted stem cell transplant. The source of these receptors is a boy less than two years old who had a stem cell transplant for Wiskott-Aldrich syndrome, so the T cells may come from the graft donor. The CDR3 runs from the conserved cysteine through the conserved F or W. D genes are given only for firm matches. Part of the rows lack a size; the others show once, few, many or a class for expanded clones.

V gene	clone size	CDR3 length	J gene	D gene	CDR3 protein	CDR3 DNA
TRBV27	-	15	TRBJ2-7	-	CASSKLGGLSYEQYF	TGTGCCAGCAGTAAGTTAGGGGGACTATCCTACGAGCAGTACTTC
TRBV20-1	-	15	TRBJ2-1	TRBD1	CSARGQGATYNEQFF	TGCAGTGCTAGAGGGCAGGGGGCCACCTACAATGAGCAGTTCTTC
TRBV12-3/TRBV12-4	-	12	TRBJ2-2	-	CASTTIAGELFF	TGTGCCAGCACCACCATAGCCGGGGAGCTGTTTTTT
TRBV20-1	few	17	TRBJ2-1	TRBD2	CSARDISGGGSYNEQFF	TGCAGTGCTAGAGACATAAGCGGGGGGGGTTCCTACAATGAGCAGTTCTTC
TRBV7-2	few	15	TRBJ2-1	TRBD2	CASSFSGRDYNEQFF	TGTGCCAGCAGCTTTAGCGGGAGGGACTACAATGAGCAGTTCTTC
TRBV5-1	-	13	TRBJ1-1	TRBD1	CASSFGQVAEAFF	TGCGCCAGCAGCTTCGGACAGGTCGCTGAAGCTTTCTTT
TRBV20-1	few	14	TRBJ1-1	-	CSARFWAVNTEAFF	TGCAGTGCTAGATTCTGGGCCGTGAACACTGAAGCTTTCTTT
TRBV7-9	-	14	TRBJ2-4	-	CASSGPGTKNIQYF	TGTGCCAGCAGCGGGCCCGGGACCAAAAACATTCAGTACTTC
TRBV6-2/TRBV6-3	many	12	TRBJ2-5	TRBD2	CASSYGGETQYF	TGTGCCAGCAGCTACGGGGGGGAGACCCAGTACTTC
TRBV2	-	15	TRBJ2-3	TRBD1	CASRPHRGPGDTQYF	TGTGCCAGCAGGCCCCACAGGGGGCCTGGAGATACGCAGTATTTT
TRBV20-1	-	15	TRBJ2-1	TRBD1	CSASPPGQFYNEQFF	TGCAGTGCTAGTCCTCCGGGACAGTTCTACAATGAGCAGTTCTTC
TRBV5-8	-	15	TRBJ2-7	TRBD2	CASSLAWTSGYEQYF	TGTGCCAGCAGCTTGGCCTGGACTAGCGGTTACGAGCAGTACTTC
TRBV12-3/TRBV12-4	few	14	TRBJ2-7	-	CASSPQGWTYEQYF	TGTGCCAGCAGTCCACAGGGTTGGACCTACGAGCAGTACTTC
TRBV12-3/TRBV12-4	few	14	TRBJ2-1	-	CASSFGTLVNEQFF	TGTGCCAGCAGTTTTGGCACTCTAGTCAATGAGCAGTTCTTC
TRBV4-1	-	15	TRBJ1-1	-	CASSQEAAMNTEAFF	TGCGCCAGCAGCCAAGAAGCAGCTATGAACACTGAAGCTTTCTTT
TRBV19	-	14	TRBJ1-5	-	CASSTGPPNQPQHF	TGTGCCAGTAGTACTGGACCTCCTAATCAGCCCCAGCATTTT
TRBV4-1	-	18	TRBJ2-3	-	CASSQDEGSGLYTDTQYF	TGCGCCAGCAGCCAAGACGAAGGAAGCGGGTTATACACAGATACGCAGTATTTT
TRBV20-1	-	13	TRBJ1-4	-	CSARGRGDEKLFF	TGCAGTGCTAGAGGAAGAGGGGATGAAAAACTGTTTTTT
TRBV7-9	many	11	TRBJ2-1	-	CASSPLHEQFF	TGTGCCAGCAGTCCCTTGCATGAGCAGTTCTTC
TRBV20-1	-	11	TRBJ1-1	-	CSAREERKAFF	TGCAGTGCTAGGGAGGAAAGGAAGGCTTTCTTT
TRBV27	many	16	TRBJ2-5	TRBD2	CASSLRLAGGPGTQYF	TGTGCCAGCAGTTTAAGGCTAGCGGGGGGGCCTGGGACCCAGTACTTC
TRBV24-1	once	16	TRBJ2-5	-	CATSSPAQALMETQYF	TGTGCCACCAGTTCCCCAGCCCAGGCCTTAATGGAGACCCAGTACTTC